Sequencing of this TCR beta chain was carried out in a study of blood T cells in healthy people across ages. Germline CDR1 MNHEY, CDR2 SMNVEV (reference sequence). The CDR3 has 14 amino acids. V was cut by 3 bases and J by 0 bases, with 8 bases left in between. This clonotype was picked up a small number of times. Then a second PCR, running about 6 to 11 cycles, was carried out with a sample-barcoded 5' primer and a J-beta primer mix. TCRdb re-derived calls from the 5' RACE reads in MiXCR, one entry per CDR3 protein. The sample yields 850,000 to 1,300,000 distinct CDR3 sequences, 45% seen once. The sequence came from a woman aged 60-75 years in good health. V and J are TRBV27 and TRBJ1-1, with D perhaps TRBD1 (6 bases). The sample consisted of blood. CDR3 DNA: TGTGCCAGCAGTTTCGGGACAATGAACACTGAAGCTTTCTTT. Protein product: CASSFGTMNTEAFF.